The TCR beta chain described here comes from a study of PD-L1 blockade in urothelial cancer. The time point: pretreatment peripheral blood. The germline V gene has CDR1 MNHEY and CDR2 SVGAGI. This CDR3 region has 16 residues. With V trimmed by 1 base and J by 5 bases, 9 bases remained unmatched. Every PCR was spiked with synthetic TCR analog templates. Data came from immunoSEQ multiplex PCR; TCRdb stores just in-frame clones and leaves some out. The table has roughly 130,000 clones, less than 85% seen once. The specimen comprised PBMCs, sampled around atezolizumab (anti-PD-L1) treatment. This receptor was obtained from a man aged 45-65 years with urothelial cancer. The V call is TRBV6-5, the J call TRBJ2-7, with TRBD1 matching 9 bases. The CDR3 DNA reads as TGTGCCAGCAGTTACTTTGTGGGGACAGGGCGGGACGAGCAGTACTTC. Translation: CASSYFVGTGRDEQYF.